The 15 T cell receptor beta chains below all came from one sample that was sequenced in a study of cytomegalovirus exposure and HLA in healthy donors. The PCR had 60 Vbeta and 13 Jbeta primers. Clones were read by immunoSEQ multiplex PCR, and TCRdb kept only the in-frame ones, dropping some. The sample contains fewer than 140,000 clones, more than 75% of which appear only once. The sequencing sample was made of PBMCs. These receptors were obtained from a woman aged 45-65 years in good health and CMV-seropositive.

The genes are TRBV5-1 and TRBJ1-3; the match to TRBD1 covers 7 bases. From germline, CDR1 is SGHRS and CDR2 YFSETQ. The CDR3 runs 16 residues. Unmatched junction bases numbered 5, after V lost 2 bases and J lost 0 bases. In DNA form, the CDR3 reads TGCGCCAGCAGCTTAGTGGGACAGTACTCTGGAAACACCATATATTTT. Translation: CASSLVGQYSGNTIYF.

The J gene is TRBJ2-7, the V gene TRBV7-9; a weak D match, TRBD2 (6 bases). V dropped 1 base and J dropped 2 bases, with 18 bases sitting between them. The CDR3 totals 17 residues. The germline gives CDR1 SEHNR, CDR2 FQNEAQ (reference sequence). The CDR3 sequence: CASSLGGVGGMTYEQYF. DNA of the CDR3: TGTGCCAGCAGCTTAGGGGGCGTCGGAGGGATGACCTACGAGCAGTACTTC.

The V call is TRBV9, the J call TRBJ1-4; D unclear. Germline CDR1 is SGDLS and CDR2 is YYNGEE. V shed 2 bases and J shed 6 bases, with 20 bases lying between them. The CDR3 extends over 17 amino acids. CDR3 loop: CASSVAAGGRKDEKLFF. The CDR3 coding sequence is TGTGCCAGCAGCGTTGCAGCAGGAGGAAGAAAAGATGAAAAACTGTTTTTT.

V and J are TRBV19 and TRBJ1-5; perhaps TRBD1 as D (5 bases). V lost 5 bases to trimming and J lost 7 bases, with 15 bases between them. This CDR3 is built from 14 residues. From germline, CDR1 is LNHDA and CDR2 SQIVND (reference sequence). In nucleotides, the CDR3 is TGTGCCAGTAGTTCAAAGGGGTTCGGGCAGCCCCAGCATTTT. Translated: CASSSKGFGQPQHF.

The V call is TRBV2, the J call TRBJ2-5; the D gene is possibly TRBD2 (6 bases). The CDR3 has 15 residues. Trimming left V 8 bases short and J 0 bases short, with 16 bases between. CDR1 and CDR2 (germline): SNHLY, FYNNEI. The CDR3 loop is CASSPRGGNQETQYF. In DNA form, the CDR3 reads TGTGCCAGCTCCCCCCGCGGAGGGAACCAAGAGACCCAGTACTTC.

V is TRBV13 and J is TRBJ2-5; 11 nucleotides agree with TRBD2. CDR3 length: 16 residues. Germline CDR1 and CDR2: PRHDT and FYEKMQ (reference sequence). The J segment lost 5 bases and the V segment lost 5 bases, leaving 10 bases of the junction unmatched. The CDR3, as DNA: TGTGCCAGCAGCGTATCTAGCGGGGGGCCGAGGGAGACCCAGTACTTC. Its translation is CASSVSSGGPRETQYF. The full variable domain, rest sourced from reference TRBV13 and TRBJ2-5, is AAGVIQSPRHLIKEKRETATLKCYPIPRHDTVYWYQQGPGQDPQFLISFYEKMQSDKGSIPDRFSAQQFSDYHSELNMSSLELGDSALYFCASSVSSGGPRETQYFGPGTRLLVL.

This sequence joins TRBV4-2 and TRBJ1-4, with D maybe TRBD1 (6 bases). Germline loops: CDR1 LGHNA, CDR2 YNFKEQ. The CDR3 spans 18 residues. V was clipped by 0 bases and J by 4 bases, with 18 bases between them. The CDR3 loop is CASSQELLRRDNNEKLFF. The CDR3, as DNA: TGTGCCAGCAGCCAAGAATTACTCCGACGGGACAATAATGAAAAACTGTTTTTT.

The V call is TRBV7-2, the J call TRBJ2-5; perhaps TRBD1 as D (6 bases). The germline V and J ends were trimmed by 4 bases and 3 bases, with 15 bases remaining between them. The germline gives CDR1 SGHTA, CDR2 FQGNSA. This CDR3 spans 15 amino acids. The chain's CDR3 is CASSSNQGFEETQYF. The CDR3 region has the DNA TGTGCCAGCAGCTCGAACCAGGGGTTTGAAGAGACCCAGTACTTC.

J is TRBJ1-5 and V is TRBV19; no clear D. Germline-derived CDR1 and CDR2 are LNHDA and SQIVND (reference sequence). V was pared by 5 bases and J by 0 bases, with 8 bases between. There are 14 residues in the CDR3. The CDR3 region is CASSRDNSNQPQHF. The CDR3 DNA sequence: TGTGCCAGTAGTCGGGATAATAGCAATCAGCCCCAGCATTTT. Full variable domain (rest looked up from reference TRBV19 and TRBJ1-5): DGGITQSPKYLFRKEGQNVTLSCEQNLNHDAMYWYRQDPGQGLRLIYYSQIVNDFQKGDIAEGYSVSREKKESFPLTVTSAQKNPTAFYLCASSRDNSNQPQHFGDGTRLSIL.

This sequence joins TRBV20-1 and TRBJ2-7; D not resolved. V lost 0 bases to trimming and J lost 6 bases, with 3 bases between them. The CDR3 runs to 10 residues. The germline CDR1 and CDR2 sequences are DFQATT and SNEGSKA (reference sequence). The CDR3 loop is CSARESEQYF. The CDR3 DNA is TGCAGTGCTAGAGAGAGCGAGCAGTACTTC.

This chain joins TRBV27 and TRBJ1-1, with 7 bases identical to TRBD1. V gave up 4 bases and J gave up 1 base; unmatched junction bases: 6. This CDR3 is built from 15 residues. Per the germline V gene, CDR1 is MNHEY and CDR2 is SMNVEV (reference sequence). The CDR3 region has the DNA TGTGCCAGCAGTTCCCCGAGGACAGGGAACACTGAAGCTTTCTTT. Encoded protein: CASSSPRTGNTEAFF.

The chain couples TRBV19 to TRBJ2-1, with D maybe TRBD1 (5 bases). Trimming removed 1 base from V and 8 bases from J, with 12 bases in between. There are 14 residues in the CDR3. Germline lookup yields CDR1 LNHDA and CDR2 SQIVND (reference sequence). CDR3 nucleotides: TGTGCCAGTAGTATAGTTGGGGCCGGCGATGAGCAGTTCTTC. Translating gives CASSIVGAGDEQFF.

This chain links TRBV7-9 with TRBJ2-3, with 14 positions matching TRBD2. Germline V CDR1 and CDR2: SEHNR, FQNEAQ (reference sequence). V dropped 5 bases and J dropped 3; count of bases not matched to a gene: 10. There are 18 residues in the CDR3. The DNA of the CDR3 is TGTGCCAGCAGCGAGGGACTAGCGGGGGTACGGAGGACAGATACGCAGTATTTT. Residues: CASSEGLAGVRRTDTQYF.

The chain links TRBV6-5 to TRBJ1-5; TRBD1 is a possible D gene (6 bases). This CDR3 has 15 amino acids. CDR1 is MNHEY, CDR2 SVGAGI, per germline. V was clipped by 7 bases and J by 6 bases, with 19 bases between them. As DNA, the CDR3 is TGTGCCAGCACACGACGGGGGGCGCCCAGTCAGCCCCAGCATTTT. This translates into CASTRRGAPSQPQHF.

Only one count was recorded for this clone. This chain uses TRBV15 with TRBJ2-5, with TRBD1 as a possible D gene (5 bases). The CDR3 extends over 13 amino acids. Between the trimmed V and J ends, which lost 0 bases and 5 bases, there was a span of 7 bases. From germline, CDR1 is LNHNV and CDR2 YYDKDF (reference sequence). CDR3 coding DNA: TGTGCCACCAGCAGAGAGCCAGGGGAGACCCAGTACTTC. Protein product: CATSREPGETQYF. The full variable domain, in which reference TRBV15 and TRBJ2-5 provide the parts outside the CDR3, is DAMVIQNPRYQVTQFGKPVTLSCSQTLNHNVMYWYQQKSSQAPKLLFHYYDKDFNNEADTPDNFQSRRPNTSFCFLDIRSPGLGDTAMYLCATSREPGETQYFGPGTRLLVL.